Sequencing of this TCR beta chain was carried out in a study of OX40 agonist ivuxolimab in advanced cancers. CDR1 is SGHRS, CDR2 YFSETQ, per germline. CDR3 length: 16 amino acids. Trimming cost V 4 bases and J 0 bases, with 16 bases left between them. This clone was seen once. Clones were read by immunoSEQ multiplex PCR, and TCRdb kept only the in-frame ones, dropping some. Of more than 100,000 clones in the sample, 80% to 90% were seen once. The genes are TRBV5-1 and TRBJ1-2, with a possible D match to TRBD1 (5 bases). This sequence originates from an adult with an advanced solid tumor such as melanoma, head and neck, liver or kidney cancer. Sequenced material: CD4+ or CD8+ T cells sorted from blood, taken in a trial of the OX40 agonist ivuxolimab. CDR3 sequence reads: CASSQGESRANYGYTF. The CDR3 DNA reads as TGCGCCAGCAGCCAAGGGGAATCCCGTGCTAACTATGGCTACACCTTC.